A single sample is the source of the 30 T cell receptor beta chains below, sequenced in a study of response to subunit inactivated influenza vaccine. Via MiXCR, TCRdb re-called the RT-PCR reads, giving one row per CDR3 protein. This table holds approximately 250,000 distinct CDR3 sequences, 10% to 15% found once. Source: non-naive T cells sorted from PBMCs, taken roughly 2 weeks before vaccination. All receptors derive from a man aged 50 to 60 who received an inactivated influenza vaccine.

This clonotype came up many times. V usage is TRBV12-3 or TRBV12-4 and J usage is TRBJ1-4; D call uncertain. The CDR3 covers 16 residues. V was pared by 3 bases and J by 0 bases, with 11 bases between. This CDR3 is CASSLLRPATNEKLFF. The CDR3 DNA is TGTGCCAGCAGTTTGCTCAGGCCTGCAACTAATGAAAAACTGTTTTTT.

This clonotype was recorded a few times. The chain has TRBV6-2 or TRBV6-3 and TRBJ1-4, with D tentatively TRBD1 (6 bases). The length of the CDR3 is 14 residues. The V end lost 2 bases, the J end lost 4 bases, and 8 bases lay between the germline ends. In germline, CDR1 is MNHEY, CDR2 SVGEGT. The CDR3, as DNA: TGTGCCAGCAGTTACCGGGGGCGTAATGAAAAACTGTTTTTT. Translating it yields CASSYRGRNEKLFF.

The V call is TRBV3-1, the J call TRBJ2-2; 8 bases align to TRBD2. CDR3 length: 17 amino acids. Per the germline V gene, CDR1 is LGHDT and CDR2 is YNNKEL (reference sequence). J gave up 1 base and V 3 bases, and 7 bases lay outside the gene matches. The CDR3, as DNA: TGTGCCAGCAGCCATGTGCGGGAGGCCCAGAACACCGGGGAGCTGTTTTTT. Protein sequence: CASSHVREAQNTGELFF.

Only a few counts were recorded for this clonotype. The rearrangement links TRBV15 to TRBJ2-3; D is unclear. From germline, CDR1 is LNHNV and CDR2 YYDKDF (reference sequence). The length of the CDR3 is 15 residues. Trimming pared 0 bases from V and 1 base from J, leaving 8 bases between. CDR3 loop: CATSREPGRTDTQYF. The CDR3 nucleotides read TGTGCCACCAGCAGAGAGCCGGGCCGCACAGATACGCAGTATTTT.

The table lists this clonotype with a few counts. The CDR3 DNA reads TGCGCCAGCAGCTTTAGAGGGGCAGATGAAAAACTGTTTTTT. The encoded protein is CASSFRGADEKLFF. The genes are TRBV5-1 and TRBJ1-4, with D tentatively TRBD1 (5 bases). The CDR3 is made up of 14 amino acids. The V gene's germline CDR1 is SGHRS and CDR2 YFSETQ. The germline V and J ends were trimmed by 2 bases and 6 bases, with 11 bases remaining between them. The variable domain in full, with the rest retrieved from reference TRBV5-1 and TRBJ1-4, is KAGVTQTPRYLIKTRGQQVTLSCSPISGHRSVSWYQQTPGQGLQFLFEYFSETQRNKGNFPGRFSGRQFSNSRSEMNVSTLELGDSALYLCASSFRGADEKLFFGSGTQLSVL.

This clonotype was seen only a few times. The CDR3 DNA sequence: TGCAGTGCTAGCCACCCGGGACTAGCGGTCCTCGAGCAGTACTTC. It translates to CSASHPGLAVLEQYF. The chain employs TRBV20-1 and TRBJ2-7; TRBD2 agrees at 11 bases. Germline V lookup: CDR1 DFQATT, CDR2 SNEGSKA (reference sequence). The length of the CDR3 is 15 residues. Trimming took 3 bases from V and 6 from J; bases not matched to a gene: 10.

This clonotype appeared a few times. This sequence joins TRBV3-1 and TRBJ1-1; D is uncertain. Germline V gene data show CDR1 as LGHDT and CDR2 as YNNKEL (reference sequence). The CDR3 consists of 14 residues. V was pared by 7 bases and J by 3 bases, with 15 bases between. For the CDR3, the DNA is TGTGCCAGCATGGGCGGCGGAAGGGACACTGAAGCTTTCTTT. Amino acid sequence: CASMGGGRDTEAFF.

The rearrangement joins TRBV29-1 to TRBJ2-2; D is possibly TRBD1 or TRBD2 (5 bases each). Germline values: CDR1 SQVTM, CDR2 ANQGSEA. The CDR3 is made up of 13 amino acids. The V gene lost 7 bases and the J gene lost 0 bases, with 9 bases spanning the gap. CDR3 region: CSARGPNTGELFF. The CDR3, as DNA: TGCAGCGCGAGGGGTCCGAACACCGGGGAGCTGTTTTTT.

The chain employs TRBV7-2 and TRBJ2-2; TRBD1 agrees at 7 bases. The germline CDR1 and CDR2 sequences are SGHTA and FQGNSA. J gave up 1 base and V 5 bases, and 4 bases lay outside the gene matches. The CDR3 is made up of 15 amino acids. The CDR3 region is CASSRQGQNTGELFF. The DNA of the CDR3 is TGTGCCAGCAGCCGACAGGGACAGAACACCGGGGAGCTGTTTTTT.

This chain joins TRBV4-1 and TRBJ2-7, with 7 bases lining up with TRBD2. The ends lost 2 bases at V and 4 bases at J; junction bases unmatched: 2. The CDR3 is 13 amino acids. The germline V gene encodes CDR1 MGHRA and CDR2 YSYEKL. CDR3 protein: CASSQMGGYEQYF. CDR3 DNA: TGCGCCAGCAGCCAAATGGGAGGGTACGAGCAGTACTTC.

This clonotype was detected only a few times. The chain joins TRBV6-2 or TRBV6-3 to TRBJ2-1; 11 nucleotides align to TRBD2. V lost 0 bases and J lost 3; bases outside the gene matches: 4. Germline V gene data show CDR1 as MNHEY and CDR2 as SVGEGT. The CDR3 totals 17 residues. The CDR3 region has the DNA TGTGCCAGCAGTTACTCGACTAGCGGGACCCACTACAATGAGCAGTTCTTC. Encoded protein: CASSYSTSGTHYNEQFF.

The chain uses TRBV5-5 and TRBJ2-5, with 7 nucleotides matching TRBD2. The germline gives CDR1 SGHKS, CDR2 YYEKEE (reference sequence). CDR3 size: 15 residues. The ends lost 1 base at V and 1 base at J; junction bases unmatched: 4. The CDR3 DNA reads TGTGCCAGCAGCTTGTCTGGGGGGGTCCAAGAGACCCAGTACTTC. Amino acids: CASSLSGGVQETQYF. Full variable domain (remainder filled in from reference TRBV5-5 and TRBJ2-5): DAGVTQSPTHLIKTRGQQVTLRCSPISGHKSVSWYQQVLGQGPQFIFQYYEKEERGRGNFPDRFSARQFPNYSSELNVNALLLGDSALYLCASSLSGGVQETQYFGPGTRLLVL.

The CDR3 DNA reads TGTGCCAGCAGTTTTCTTCGAGGGGATGGCTACACCTTC. Translation: CASSFLRGDGYTF. The chain links TRBV27 to TRBJ1-2, with D perhaps matching TRBD1 (5 bases). The CDR3 extends over 13 amino acids. Germline V gene sequence: CDR1 MNHEY, CDR2 SMNVEV (reference sequence). The V and J ends lost 3 bases and 6 bases respectively, with 11 bases between them.

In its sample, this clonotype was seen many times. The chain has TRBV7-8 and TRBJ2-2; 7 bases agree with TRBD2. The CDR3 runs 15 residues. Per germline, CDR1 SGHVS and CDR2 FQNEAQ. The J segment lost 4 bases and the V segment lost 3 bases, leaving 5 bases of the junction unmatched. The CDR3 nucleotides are TGTGCCAGCAGCTTTACGGGGGAGGGCACCGGGGAGCTGTTTTTT. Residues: CASSFTGEGTGELFF. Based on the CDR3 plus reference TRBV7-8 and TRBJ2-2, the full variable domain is GAGVSQSPRYKVAKRGQDVALRCDPISGHVSLFWYQQALGQGPEFLTYFQNEAQLDKSGLPSDRFFAERPEGSVSTLKIQRTQQEDSAVYLCASSFTGEGTGELFFGEGSRLTVL.

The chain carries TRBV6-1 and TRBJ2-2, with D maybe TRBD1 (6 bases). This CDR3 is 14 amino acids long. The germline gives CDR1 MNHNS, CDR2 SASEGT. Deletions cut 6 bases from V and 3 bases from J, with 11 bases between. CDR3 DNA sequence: TGTGCCAGCAGCTTCCAGGGGTACACCGGGGAGCTGTTTTTT. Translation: CASSFQGYTGELFF.

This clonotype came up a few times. This CDR3 reads CASSFTGGSGNTIYF. The CDR3, as DNA: TGTGCCAGCAGTTTCACAGGGGGTTCTGGAAACACCATATATTTT. This chain links TRBV5-5 with TRBJ1-3, with TRBD1 matching 8 bases. The V gene end was trimmed by 5 bases and the J gene end by 1 base; junction bases not matched to a gene: 5. CDR3 length equals 15 residues. Germline V CDR1 and CDR2: SGHKS, YYEKEE (reference sequence). The variable domain in full, with the rest retrieved from reference TRBV5-5 and TRBJ1-3, is DAGVTQSPTHLIKTRGQQVTLRCSPISGHKSVSWYQQVLGQGPQFIFQYYEKEERGRGNFPDRFSARQFPNYSSELNVNALLLGDSALYLCASSFTGGSGNTIYFGEGSWLTVV.

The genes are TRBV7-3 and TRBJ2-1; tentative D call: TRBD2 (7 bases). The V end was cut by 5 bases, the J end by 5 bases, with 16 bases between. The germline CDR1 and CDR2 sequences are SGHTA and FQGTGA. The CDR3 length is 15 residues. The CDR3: CASSRGGAPNNEQFF. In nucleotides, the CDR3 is TGTGCCAGCAGCAGGGGGGGCGCCCCTAACAATGAGCAGTTCTTC.

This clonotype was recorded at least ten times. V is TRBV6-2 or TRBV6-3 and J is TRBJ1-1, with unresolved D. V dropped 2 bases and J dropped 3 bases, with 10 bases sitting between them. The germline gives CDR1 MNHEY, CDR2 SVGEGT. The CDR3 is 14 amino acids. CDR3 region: CASSYDVWDTEAFF. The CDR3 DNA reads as TGTGCCAGCAGTTACGATGTGTGGGACACTGAAGCTTTCTTT.

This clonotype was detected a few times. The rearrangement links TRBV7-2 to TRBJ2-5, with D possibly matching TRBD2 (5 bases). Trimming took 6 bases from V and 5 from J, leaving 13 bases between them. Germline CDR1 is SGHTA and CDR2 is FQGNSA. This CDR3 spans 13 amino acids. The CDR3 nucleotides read TGTGCCAGCAGAACACCACCGGGGGAGACCCAGTACTTC. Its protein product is CASRTPPGETQYF.

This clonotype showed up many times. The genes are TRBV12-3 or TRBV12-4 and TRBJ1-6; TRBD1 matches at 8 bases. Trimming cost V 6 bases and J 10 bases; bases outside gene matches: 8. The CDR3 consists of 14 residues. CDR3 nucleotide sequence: TGTGCCAGCAGCCCTGGACAGGGAGGCTCACCCCTCCACTTT. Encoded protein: CASSPGQGGSPLHF.

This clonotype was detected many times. DNA of the CDR3: TGTGCCAGCAGCCCTCAGGGGGGCACTGAAGCTTTCTTT. It encodes CASSPQGGTEAFF. The gene calls are TRBV7-9 and TRBJ1-1; 7 bases match TRBD1. J lost 4 bases, V lost 5 bases, and 4 bases had no gene match. The germline CDR1 and CDR2 sequences are SEHNR and FQNEAQ (reference sequence). CDR3 size: 13 residues.

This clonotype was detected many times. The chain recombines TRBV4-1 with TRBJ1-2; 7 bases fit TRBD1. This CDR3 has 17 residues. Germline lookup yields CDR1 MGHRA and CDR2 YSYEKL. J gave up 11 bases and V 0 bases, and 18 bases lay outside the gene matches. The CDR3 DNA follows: TGCGCCAGCAGCCAAGATTCCTGGACAGGAACTCCAAGCCGGTACACCTTC. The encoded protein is CASSQDSWTGTPSRYTF.

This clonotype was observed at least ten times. The chain's CDR3 is CAISESIYRGSMQYF. For the CDR3, the DNA is TGTGCCATCAGTGAGTCGATTTACCGGGGATCAATGCAGTATTTT. The chain links TRBV10-3 to TRBJ2-3; possibly TRBD2 for D (5 bases). Per germline, CDR1 ENHRY and CDR2 SYGVKD. CDR3 length: 15 amino acids. V was trimmed by 0 bases and J by 11 bases, leaving 18 bases between them.

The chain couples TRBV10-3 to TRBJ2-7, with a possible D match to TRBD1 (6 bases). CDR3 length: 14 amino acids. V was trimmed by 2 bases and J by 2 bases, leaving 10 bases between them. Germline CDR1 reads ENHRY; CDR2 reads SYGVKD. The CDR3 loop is CAISEMDRTYEQYF. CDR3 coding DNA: TGTGCCATCAGTGAGATGGACAGAACCTACGAGCAGTACTTC.

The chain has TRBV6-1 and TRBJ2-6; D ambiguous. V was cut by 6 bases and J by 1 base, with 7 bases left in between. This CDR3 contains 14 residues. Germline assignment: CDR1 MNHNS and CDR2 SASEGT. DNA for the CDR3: TGTGCCAGCAGAGTTGAATCTGGGGCCAACGTCCTGACTTTC. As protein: CASRVESGANVLTF.

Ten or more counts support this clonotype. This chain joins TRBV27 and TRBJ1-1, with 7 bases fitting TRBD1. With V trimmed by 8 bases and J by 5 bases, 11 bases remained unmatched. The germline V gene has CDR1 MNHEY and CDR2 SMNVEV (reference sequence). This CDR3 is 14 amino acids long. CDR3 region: CASWTGLRGTEAFF. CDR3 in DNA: TGTGCCAGCTGGACAGGCCTGAGAGGGACTGAAGCTTTCTTT.

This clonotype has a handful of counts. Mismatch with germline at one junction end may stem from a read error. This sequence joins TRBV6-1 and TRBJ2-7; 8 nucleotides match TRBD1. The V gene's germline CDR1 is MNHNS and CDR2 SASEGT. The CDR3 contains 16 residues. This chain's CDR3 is CASSKAPGQVSYEQYF. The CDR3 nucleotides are TGTGCCAGCAGTAAAGCCCCGGGACAGGTCTCCTACGAGCAGTACTTC.

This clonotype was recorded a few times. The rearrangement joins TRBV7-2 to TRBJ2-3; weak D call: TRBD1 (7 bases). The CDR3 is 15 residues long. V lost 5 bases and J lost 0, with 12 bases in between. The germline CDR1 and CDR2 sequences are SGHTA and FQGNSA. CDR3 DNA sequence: TGTGCCAGCAGCCAGGGGGGTCCTAGCACAGATACGCAGTATTTT. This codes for CASSQGGPSTDTQYF.

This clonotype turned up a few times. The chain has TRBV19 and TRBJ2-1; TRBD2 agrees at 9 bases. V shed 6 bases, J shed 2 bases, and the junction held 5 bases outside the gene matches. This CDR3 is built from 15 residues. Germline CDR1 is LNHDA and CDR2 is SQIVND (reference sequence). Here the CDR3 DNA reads TGTGCCAGTAGCCCCTCTAGCGGGACCTACAATGAGCAGTTCTTC. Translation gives CASSPSSGTYNEQFF.

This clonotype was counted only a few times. The CDR3 sequence is CASSWSGGNTGELFF. The DNA for the CDR3 is TGTGCCAGCAGCTGGAGCGGGGGAAACACCGGGGAGCTGTTTTTT. This rearrangement joins TRBV7-2 to TRBJ2-2, with 8 bases matching TRBD2. This CDR3 region has 15 residues. J was trimmed by 2 bases and V by 4 bases; bases with no gene match: 3. Germline V gene data show CDR1 as SGHTA and CDR2 as FQGNSA.